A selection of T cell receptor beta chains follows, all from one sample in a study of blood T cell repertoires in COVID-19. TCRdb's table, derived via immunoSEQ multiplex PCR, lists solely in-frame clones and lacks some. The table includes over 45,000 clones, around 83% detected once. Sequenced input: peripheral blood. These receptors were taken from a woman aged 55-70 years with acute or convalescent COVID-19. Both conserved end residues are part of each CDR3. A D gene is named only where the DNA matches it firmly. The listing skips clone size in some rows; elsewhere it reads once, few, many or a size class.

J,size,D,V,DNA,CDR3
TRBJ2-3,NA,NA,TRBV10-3,TGTGCCATCAGCTCCGGACAGTCAAAGGTTTCAGATACGCAGTATTTT,CAISSGQSKVSDTQYF
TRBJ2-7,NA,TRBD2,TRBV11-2,TGTGCCAGCAGCTTAAATACGGGAGGGGGCTCCTACGAGCAGTACTTC,CASSLNTGGGSYEQYF
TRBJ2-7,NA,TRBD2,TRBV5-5,TGTGCCAGCAGCCCTACCCTAGCGGGAGGCTACGAGCAGTACTTC,CASSPTLAGGYEQYF
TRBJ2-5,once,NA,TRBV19,TGTGCCAGTAGTACACCTCGGACAGCCAACTCAGAGACCCAGTACTTC,CASSTPRTANSETQYF
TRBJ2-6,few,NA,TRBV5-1,TGCGCCAGCAGCTTGCAGACAGGATTCTCTGGGGCCAACGTCCTGACTTTC,CASSLQTGFSGANVLTF
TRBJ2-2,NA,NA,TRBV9,TGTGCCAGCAGAATGGCGGGAAACACCGGGGAGCTGTTTTTT,CASRMAGNTGELFF
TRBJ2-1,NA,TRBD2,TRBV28,TGTGCCAGCAGTTTATGGGTTGCCTCCCTTCCCGGGACTAGACTTTCCCATGAGCAGTTCTTC,CASSLWVASLPGTRLSHEQFF
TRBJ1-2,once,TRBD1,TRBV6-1,TGTGCCAGCAGTGAACAAGCAGGGGGTTTAGGCTACACCTTC,CASSEQAGGLGYTF
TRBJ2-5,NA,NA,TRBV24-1,TGTGCCACCAGTGATCCACAGGGAAATGGTGAGACCCAGTACTTC,CATSDPQGNGETQYF
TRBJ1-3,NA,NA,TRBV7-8,TGTGCCAGCAGCTTAGATCAGGGAGGAGTTGGAAACACCATATATTTT,CASSLDQGGVGNTIYF
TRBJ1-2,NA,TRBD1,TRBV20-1,TGCAGTGCTAGTCCTAATCCCGGGACAGGGTTCTATGGCTACACCTTC,CSASPNPGTGFYGYTF
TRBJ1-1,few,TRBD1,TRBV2,TGTGCCAGCAGAGAGGACAGGGGGGCCACTGAAGCTTTCTTT,CASREDRGATEAFF
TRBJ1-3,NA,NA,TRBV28,TGTGCCAGCAGTTTACGCCCGTATAGGGGTCGCGGAAACACCATATATTTT,CASSLRPYRGRGNTIYF
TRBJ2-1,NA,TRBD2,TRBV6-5,TGTGCCAGCAGTCCCGGGACTAGCGGGGGGCAGTTCTTC,CASSPGTSGGQFF
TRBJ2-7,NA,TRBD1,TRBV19,TGTGCCAGTAGTATGGGACAGGGACCGGCCTACGAGCAGTACTTC,CASSMGQGPAYEQYF
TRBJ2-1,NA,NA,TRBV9,TGTGCCAGCAGCGTAGGAAGGACAGCCGGTGAGCAGTTCTTC,CASSVGRTAGEQFF
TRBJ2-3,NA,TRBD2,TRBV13,TGTGCCAGCAGCTCAAAGACCGGGGGGGATACGCAGTATTTT,CASSSKTGGDTQYF
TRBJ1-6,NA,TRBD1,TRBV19,TGTGCCAGTGGTGGGACAGCAGGAAGTGGGTCACCCCTCCACTTT,CASGGTAGSGSPLHF
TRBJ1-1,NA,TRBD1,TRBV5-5,TGTGCCAGCAGCTTCACAGGGGGCTCTGAAGCTTTCTTT,CASSFTGGSEAFF
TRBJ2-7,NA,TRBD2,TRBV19,TGTGCCAGTACGGTGGCGGGGGGCTCCTACGAGCAGTACTTC,CASTVAGGSYEQYF
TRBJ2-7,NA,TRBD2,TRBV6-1,TGTGCCAGCAGTGACAGACTAGCATACGAGCAGTACTTC,CASSDRLAYEQYF
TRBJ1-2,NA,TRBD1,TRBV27,TGTGCCAGCAGTACCAGAACAGGGGGCAATGGCTACACCTTC,CASSTRTGGNGYTF
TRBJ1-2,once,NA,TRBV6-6,TGTGCCAGCAGTTCCAGCGCACCGTATGGCTACACCTTC,CASSSSAPYGYTF
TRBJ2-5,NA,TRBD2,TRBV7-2,TGTGCCAGCAGCTTAGCGCCGGGACTAGCCCAAGAGACCCAGTACTTC,CASSLAPGLAQETQYF